Detailed here is one TCR beta chain. Assay used: immunoSEQ multiplex PCR; TCRdb lists only in-frame clones, some missing. The sample has under 300,000 clones, roughly 85% seen once. These data come from a study of Ad26.COV2.S vaccination and SARS-CoV-2 variants. Sample treatment: about 20 received Ad26.COV2.S at low or high dose, single or two shots; about five received placebo; per-sample allocation not given. Samples came from day 63 after the first vaccine or placebo injection. The sample here was peripheral blood, taken in a trial of Ad26.COV2.S vaccine versus placebo. The sequence came from a person between 18 and 65 years old who received the Ad26.COV2.S COVID-19 vaccine or a placebo.

The CDR3 loop is CASSRAGAYEQYF. DNA for the CDR3: TGTGCCAGCTCTCGGGCGGGGGCCTACGAGCAGTACTTC. This sequence joins TRBV6-5 and TRBJ2-7; 7 bases line up with TRBD2. CDR3 length equals 13 residues. Germline loops: CDR1 MNHEY, CDR2 SVGAGI. V trimming: 8 bases; J trimming: 2 bases; junction bases outside the gene matches: 6.